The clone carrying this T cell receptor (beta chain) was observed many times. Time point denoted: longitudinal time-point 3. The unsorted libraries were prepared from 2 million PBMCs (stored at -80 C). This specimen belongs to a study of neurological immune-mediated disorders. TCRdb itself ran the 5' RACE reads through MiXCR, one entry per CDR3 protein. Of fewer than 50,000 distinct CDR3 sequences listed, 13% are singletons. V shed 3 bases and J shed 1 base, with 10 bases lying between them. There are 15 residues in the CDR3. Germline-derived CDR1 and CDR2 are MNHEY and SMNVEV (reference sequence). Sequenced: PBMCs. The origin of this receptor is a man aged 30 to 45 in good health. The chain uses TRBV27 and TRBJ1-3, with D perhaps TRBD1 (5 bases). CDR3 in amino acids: CASSFLGGSGNTIYF. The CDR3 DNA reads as TGTGCCAGCAGTTTCCTCGGGGGATCTGGAAACACCATATATTTT.